This T cell receptor (beta chain) was captured in a study of monozygotic twins with cystic fibrosis. Study-wide findings and caveats: Monozygotic CF twins shared more identical nucleotide clonotypes than unrelated patients.

The repertoire was sequenced with immunoSEQ multiplex PCR; TCRdb's copy has only in-frame clones and lacks some. The sample consists of roughly 25,000 clones, 96% of them appearing once. As to this clone: Its cognate antigen is unknown.

This CDR3 region has 14 residues. The germline V gene encodes CDR1 LNHDA and CDR2 SQIVND (reference sequence). The sequence was collected from a girl aged 2 to 10 with cystic fibrosis. Sequencing used blood. The chain has TRBV19 and TRBJ1-1; no firm D call. The CDR3 nucleotides read TGTGCTAGTTTCTTGAAGACTGGGAACACTGAAGCTTTCTTT. Translating it yields CASFLKTGNTEAFF.